These T cell receptor beta chains were read from a single sample in a study of post-analysis software for immune sequencing data. TCRdb fed the PCR reads into MiXCR, producing one record per CDR3 protein. The sample comprises hundreds of thousands of distinct CDR3 sequences, about 40% of which are singletons, and about 1.8% rests with the top ten. Sequenced input: blood. These receptors all come from a girl under 18 with multiple sclerosis. Both conserved end residues are part of each CDR3. A D gene is named only where the DNA matches it firmly. Clone size is stated in some rows and not others, as once, few, many or a class when expanded.

size,J,D,V,CDR3,DNA
.,TRBJ2-1,.,TRBV13,CASMSRVTYNEQFF,TGTGCCAGCATGAGCAGGGTGACCTACAATGAGCAGTTCTTC
.,TRBJ2-1,TRBD2,TRBV27,CASSKTSGRAWREQFF,TGTGCCAGCAGCAAGACTAGCGGGAGGGCCTGGAGGGAGCAGTTCTTC
once,TRBJ1-1,.,TRBV20-1,CSARERGGGAEAFF,TGCAGTGCTAGAGAAAGGGGTGGGGGGGCTGAAGCTTTCTTT
few,TRBJ2-3,.,TRBV9,CASSVGGRVDTQYF,TGTGCCAGCAGCGTAGGGGGAAGGGTCGATACGCAGTATTTT
once,TRBJ2-1,TRBD2,TRBV10-3,CAIRGTSGARNEQFF,TGTGCCATCAGGGGGACTAGCGGGGCCCGAAATGAGCAGTTCTTC
.,TRBJ2-7,TRBD1,TRBV3-1,CVSSRQGTEQYF,TGTGTCAGCAGCCGACAGGGAACCGAGCAGTACTTC
few,TRBJ2-1,.,TRBV7-2,CASSLATASNEQFF,TGTGCCAGCAGCTTAGCCACAGCATCCAATGAGCAGTTCTTC
few,TRBJ2-1,TRBD2,TRBV11-1,CASSLGTSGDPINEQFF,TGTGCCAGCAGCTTAGGGACTAGCGGGGACCCCATTAATGAGCAGTTCTTC
.,TRBJ2-1,TRBD1,TRBV29-1,CSVEGQGAYNEQFF,TGCAGCGTTGAAGGACAGGGTGCCTACAATGAGCAGTTCTTC
.,TRBJ2-7,TRBD1,TRBV6-5,CASRQGATSYEQYF,TGTGCCAGCCGACAGGGCGCCACCTCCTACGAGCAGTACTTC
.,TRBJ1-2,.,TRBV28,CATAEGRNYGYTF,TGTGCCACTGCAGAGGGCAGGAACTATGGCTACACCTTC
few,TRBJ2-3,.,TRBV6-6,CASSYYPMGTDTQYF,TGTGCCAGCAGTTACTACCCTATGGGGACAGATACGCAGTATTTT
.,TRBJ1-4,TRBD1,TRBV4-2,CASSEGQGGLWNEKLFF,TGTGCCAGCAGCGAGGGACAGGGGGGATTGTGGAATGAAAAACTGTTTTTT
few,TRBJ2-7,TRBD1,TRBV6-5,CASKPGTAKEEQYF,TGTGCCAGCAAACCCGGGACAGCCAAAGAGGAGCAGTACTTC
few,TRBJ2-3,.,TRBV20-1,CSARGEYRSSTDTQYF,TGCAGTGCTAGAGGGGAGTACAGGTCTAGCACAGATACGCAGTATTTT
few,TRBJ2-5,TRBD2,TRBV3-1,CASSQGFASGGETQYF,TGTGCCAGCAGCCAAGGGTTCGCTAGCGGGGGAGAGACCCAGTACTTC
few,TRBJ2-7,TRBD2,TRBV9,CASSVGGLVYEQYF,TGTGCCAGCAGCGTAGGGGGACTAGTCTACGAGCAGTACTTC
few,TRBJ2-3,.,TRBV5-1,CASRAGQEDTQYF,TGCGCCAGCAGAGCGGGACAGGAAGATACGCAGTATTTT
.,TRBJ2-1,.,TRBV7-9,CASSLSASDEQFF,TGTGCCAGCAGCCTCAGCGCCAGCGATGAGCAGTTCTTC
once,TRBJ2-7,.,TRBV20-1,CSALDGGGRPYEQYF,TGCAGTGCCCTTGATGGCGGGGGCCGTCCCTACGAGCAGTACTTC
.,TRBJ2-7,.,TRBV11-2,CASSPRWEASYEQYF,TGTGCCAGCAGCCCGAGGTGGGAAGCCTCTTACGAGCAGTACTTC
.,TRBJ2-7,.,TRBV5-1,CASSLGAEPSYEQYF,TGCGCCAGCAGCTTGGGGGCCGAACCATCCTACGAGCAGTACTTC
.,TRBJ2-5,.,TRBV12-3/TRBV12-4,CASTSNSGTQYF,TGTGCCAGCACCAGTAACAGCGGGACCCAGTACTTC